The clone carrying this T cell receptor beta chain was seen a single time. Per the germline V gene, CDR1 is SGHVS and CDR2 is FQNEAQ. Trimming cost V 3 bases and J 7 bases, with 10 bases left between them. CDR3 size: 13 residues. This entry is derived from a study of blood T cells in healthy people across ages. On the study more broadly: Template switching retrieved approximately one barcoded beta molecule for each two T cells.

A sample-barcoded 5' primer and a J-beta primer mix were used in a second PCR of roughly 6 to 11 cycles. TCRdb recomputed calls from the 5' RACE reads with MiXCR, one row per CDR3 protein. The profile shows 700,000 to 950,000 distinct CDR3 sequences, about three fifths of them singletons. The V call is TRBV7-8, the J call TRBJ2-1, with a possible D match to TRBD1 (6 bases). The TCR originated in a man younger than 45 in good health. The sequenced sample consisted of blood. The CDR3 DNA reads TGTGCCAGCAGCTTGGGGGCACAGAATGAGCAGTTCTTC. Amino acids: CASSLGAQNEQFF.